The 15 T cell receptor beta chains in this list originate from one sample, sequenced in a study of technical replicates of blood from a handful of donors. Only in-frame clones appear in the TCRdb table, and some are missing; sequencing was by immunoSEQ multiplex PCR. The data contain about 82,000 clones, over 95% of them singletons. Sequenced: T cells isolated from PBMCs. These TCRs come from a human donor in good health.

The chain employs TRBV29-1 and TRBJ2-5, with 9 nucleotides matching TRBD2. Trimming took 7 bases from V and 5 from J; bases not matched to a gene: 14. This CDR3 spans 15 amino acids. From germline, CDR1 is SQVTM and CDR2 ANQGSEA. CDR3 in amino acids: CSAKPGLALYETQYF. The CDR3 DNA is TGCAGCGCCAAACCGGGACTAGCACTCTACGAGACCCAGTACTTC.

V gene TRBV6-5 combines with J gene TRBJ1-5, with 7 bases matching TRBD1. J was trimmed by 2 bases and V by 6 bases; bases with no gene match: 7. In germline, CDR1 is MNHEY, CDR2 SVGAGI. This CDR3 spans 15 amino acids. The DNA for the CDR3 is TGTGCCAGCAGCACCGACAGGGAAGGCAATCAGCCCCAGCATTTT. Translating it yields CASSTDREGNQPQHF.

The chain couples TRBV10-3 to TRBJ1-3, with 12 bases lining up with TRBD1. Germline CDR1 and CDR2: ENHRY and SYGVKD. This CDR3 is built from 17 residues. Trimming took 7 bases from V and 0 from J; bases not matched to a gene: 7. The CDR3 sequence is CAIKGTGGSNSGNTIYF. In DNA, the CDR3 is TGTGCCATCAAGGGGACAGGGGGCTCCAACTCTGGAAACACCATATATTTT.

The chain carries TRBV7-3 and TRBJ2-7; possibly TRBD1 for D (6 bases). The CDR3 has 13 residues. The ends were cut back, 5 bases at V and 6 bases at J, with 14 bases in the middle. Germline V CDR1 and CDR2: SGHTA, FQGTGA. CDR3 sequence reads: CASSPGQNGEQYF. The CDR3 DNA reads as TGTGCCAGCAGCCCTGGACAGAACGGCGAGCAGTACTTC.

This clone was found once. This chain connects TRBV7-2 to TRBJ1-3; TRBD1 might be the D (5 bases). There are 14 residues in the CDR3. V lost 5 bases, J lost 2 bases, and 10 bases lay in between. Germline CDR1 is SGHTA and CDR2 is FQGNSA. CDR3 nucleotides: TGTGCCAGCAGCCCGTCAGGGACTGGAAACACCATATATTTT. Residues: CASSPSGTGNTIYF.

J is TRBJ2-1 and V is TRBV10-3; 11 bases fit TRBD2. CDR3 length equals 14 residues. V dropped 8 bases and J dropped 6; count of bases not matched to a gene: 6. The germline gives CDR1 ENHRY, CDR2 SYGVKD. CDR3 coding DNA: TGTGCCATCGCTACTAGCGGGAGCGCCAATGAGCAGTTCTTC. Translation: CAIATSGSANEQFF.

This chain connects TRBV7-9 to TRBJ2-1; 14 bases align to TRBD2. The CDR3 consists of 15 residues. Trimming took 4 bases from V and 7 from J; bases not matched to a gene: 3. Germline CDR1 SEHNR, CDR2 FQNEAQ (reference sequence). In nucleotides, the CDR3 is TGTGCCAGCAGCTGGACTAGCGGGAGGACGAATGAGCAGTTCTTC. Protein product: CASSWTSGRTNEQFF.

The genes are TRBV28 and TRBJ2-1; TRBD2 matches 7 bases. V lost 8 bases, J lost 2 bases, and 6 bases stayed unmatched. This CDR3 contains 14 residues. The V gene's germline CDR1 is MDHEN and CDR2 SYDVKM. CDR3: CASQAGLTYNEQFF. Written as DNA, the CDR3 is TGTGCCAGCCAAGCGGGGCTTACCTACAATGAGCAGTTCTTC.

This chain uses TRBV7-2 with TRBJ2-1; D call uncertain. Trimming stripped 4 bases from V and 6 bases from J, with 7 bases between. The CDR3 runs to 12 residues. The germline CDR1 and CDR2 sequences are SGHTA and FQGNSA. The CDR3 nucleotides read TGTGCCAGCAGCTCCTACGTCAATGAGCAGTTCTTC. The encoded protein is CASSSYVNEQFF. The variable domain in full, with the rest retrieved from reference TRBV7-2 and TRBJ2-1, is GAGVSQSPSNKVTEKGKDVELRCDPISGHTALYWYRQSLGQGLEFLIYFQGNSAPDKSGLPSDRFSAERTGGSVSTLTIQRTQQEDSAVYLCASSSYVNEQFFGPGTRLTVL.

This chain uses TRBV7-3 with TRBJ2-1; D perhaps matches TRBD2 (5 bases). The CDR3 is made up of 14 amino acids. Trimming removed 0 bases at V and 9 bases at J, with 12 bases between. From germline, CDR1 is SGHTA and CDR2 FQGTGA. The DNA for the CDR3 is TGTGCCAGCAGCTTAACGGAGCGTCGGGGTGAGCAGTTCTTC. It translates to CASSLTERRGEQFF. The full variable domain, completed using reference TRBV7-3 and TRBJ2-1, is GAGVSQTPSNKVTEKGKYVELRCDPISGHTALYWYRQSLGQGPEFLIYFQGTGAADDSGLPNDRFFAVRPEGSVSTLKIQRTERGDSAVYLCASSLTERRGEQFFGPGTRLTVL.

The chain couples TRBV14 to TRBJ2-1; 11 positions match TRBD1. The germline V gene has CDR1 SGHDN and CDR2 FVKESK. The CDR3 consists of 14 residues. Trimming at V came to 3 bases and at J to 7 bases, leaving 2 bases not matched to a gene. The DNA for the CDR3 is TGTGCCAGCAGCCACTGGGACAGGGGGAATGAGCAGTTCTTC. Protein product: CASSHWDRGNEQFF. Complete variable domain (other parts from reference TRBV14 and TRBJ2-1): EAGVTQFPSHSVIEKGQTVTLRCDPISGHDNLYWYRRVMGKEIKFLLHFVKESKQDESGMPNNRFLAERTGGTYSTLKVQPAELEDSGVYFCASSHWDRGNEQFFGPGTRLTVL.

The V and J genes are TRBV18 and TRBJ1-1; D call uncertain. This CDR3 contains 14 residues. Trimming took off 3 bases at V and 1 base at J, with 9 bases between the two ends. Germline-derived CDR1 and CDR2 are KGHSH and LQKENI. CDR3 sequence: CASSPNPGNTEAFF. The CDR3 coding sequence is TGTGCCAGCTCACCTAACCCGGGGAACACTGAAGCTTTCTTT.

The chain combines TRBV4-1 with TRBJ2-7; 7 positions agree with TRBD2. The V segment lost 2 bases and the J segment 2 bases; nucleotides outside the gene matches: 6. This CDR3 has 15 amino acids. CDR1 and CDR2 (germline): MGHRA, YSYEKL. The CDR3 here is CASSQRRESTYEQYF. DNA for the CDR3: TGCGCCAGCAGCCAACGGCGGGAGAGTACCTACGAGCAGTACTTC.

This clone was seen only once. The chain uses TRBV4-2 and TRBJ1-2; D gene uncertain. The CDR3 loop spans 15 amino acids. The V gene's germline CDR1 is LGHNA and CDR2 YNFKEQ. Trimming stripped 2 bases from V and 8 bases from J, with 18 bases between. CDR3 sequence: CASSQTTGGRSGYTF. The CDR3 DNA reads as TGTGCCAGCAGCCAAACGACGGGAGGGCGGAGCGGCTACACCTTC.

This sequence joins TRBV20-1 and TRBJ2-5; a weak D match, TRBD2 (6 bases). CDR1 DFQATT and CDR2 SNEGSKA come from the germline V gene (reference sequence). Between the trimmed V and J ends, which lost 6 bases and 7 bases, there was a span of 12 bases. CDR3 length equals 11 residues. Here the CDR3 DNA reads TGCAGTGCCGAGGAGGAGGGGACCCAGTACTTC. This sequence encodes CSAEEEGTQYF.